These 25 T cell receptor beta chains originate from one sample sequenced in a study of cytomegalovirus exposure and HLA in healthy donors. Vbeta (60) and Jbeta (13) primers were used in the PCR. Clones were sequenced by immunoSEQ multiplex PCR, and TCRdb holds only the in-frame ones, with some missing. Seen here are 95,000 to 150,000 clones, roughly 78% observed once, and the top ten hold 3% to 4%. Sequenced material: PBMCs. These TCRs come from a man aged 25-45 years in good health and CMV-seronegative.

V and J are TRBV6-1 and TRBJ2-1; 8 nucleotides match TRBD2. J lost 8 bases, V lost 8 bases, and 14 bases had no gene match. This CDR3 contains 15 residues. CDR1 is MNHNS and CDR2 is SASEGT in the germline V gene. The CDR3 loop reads CASSWGSGVVDEQFF. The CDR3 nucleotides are TGTGCCAGCTCCTGGGGTAGCGGGGTTGTGGATGAGCAGTTCTTC.

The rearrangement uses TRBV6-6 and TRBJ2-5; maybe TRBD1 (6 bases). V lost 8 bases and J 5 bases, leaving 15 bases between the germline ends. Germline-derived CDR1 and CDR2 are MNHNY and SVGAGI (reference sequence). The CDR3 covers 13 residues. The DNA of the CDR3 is TGTGCCAGCTCCTACAGGGATAAGGAGACCCAGTACTTC. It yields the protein CASSYRDKETQYF.

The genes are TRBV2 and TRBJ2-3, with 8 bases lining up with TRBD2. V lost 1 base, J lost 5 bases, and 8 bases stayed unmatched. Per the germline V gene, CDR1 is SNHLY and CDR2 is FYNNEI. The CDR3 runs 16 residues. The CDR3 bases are TGTGCCAGCAGTGAAGGGGTAGCGGGGCGGGGAGATACGCAGTATTTT. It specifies CASSEGVAGRGDTQYF.

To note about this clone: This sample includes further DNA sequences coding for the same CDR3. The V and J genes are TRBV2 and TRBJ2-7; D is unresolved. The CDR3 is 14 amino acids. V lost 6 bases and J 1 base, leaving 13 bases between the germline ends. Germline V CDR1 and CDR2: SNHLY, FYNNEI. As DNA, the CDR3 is TGTGCCAGCAGCCAGCGCGTAGGATCCTACGAGCAGTACTTC. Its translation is CASSQRVGSYEQYF.

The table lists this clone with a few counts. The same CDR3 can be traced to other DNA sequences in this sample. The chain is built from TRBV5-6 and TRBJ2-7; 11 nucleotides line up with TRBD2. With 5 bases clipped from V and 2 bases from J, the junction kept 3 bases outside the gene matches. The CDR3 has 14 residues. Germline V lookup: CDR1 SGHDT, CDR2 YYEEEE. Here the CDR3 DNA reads TGTGCCAGCAGGTTAGCGGGGGGGACCTACGAGCAGTACTTC. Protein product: CASRLAGGTYEQYF.

In DNA, the CDR3 is TGTGCCAGCAGCTTAGGAGGGTACAATGAGCAGTTCTTC. This gives the protein CASSLGGYNEQFF. V and J are TRBV11-3 and TRBJ2-1, with a possible D match to TRBD2 (5 bases). V shed 1 base and J shed 4 bases, with 5 bases lying between them. CDR1 and CDR2 (germline): SGHNT, YENEEA. This CDR3 has 13 residues.

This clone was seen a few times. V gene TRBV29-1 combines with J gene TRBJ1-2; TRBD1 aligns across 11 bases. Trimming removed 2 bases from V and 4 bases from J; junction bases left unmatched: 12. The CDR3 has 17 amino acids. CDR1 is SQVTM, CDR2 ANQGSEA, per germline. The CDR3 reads CSVEWLDRGLVAYGYTF. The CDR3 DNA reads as TGCAGCGTTGAATGGTTGGACAGGGGGCTCGTGGCCTATGGCTACACCTTC.

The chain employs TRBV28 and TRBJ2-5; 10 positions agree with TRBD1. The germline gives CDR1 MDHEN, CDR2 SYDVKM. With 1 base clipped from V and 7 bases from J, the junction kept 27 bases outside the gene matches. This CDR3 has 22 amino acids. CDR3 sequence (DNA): TGTGCCAGCAGTTTATATTCGTTCGGGAAGGACAGGGGGGTTCCTCCAAGAGGGACCCAGTACTTC. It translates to CASSLYSFGKDRGVPPRGTQYF.

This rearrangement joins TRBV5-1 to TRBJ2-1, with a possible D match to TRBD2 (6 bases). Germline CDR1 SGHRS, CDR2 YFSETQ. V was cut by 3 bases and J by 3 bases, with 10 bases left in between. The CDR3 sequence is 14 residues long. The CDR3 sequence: CASSSGTYYNEQFF. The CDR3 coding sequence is TGCGCCAGCAGCTCAGGGACTTACTACAATGAGCAGTTCTTC.

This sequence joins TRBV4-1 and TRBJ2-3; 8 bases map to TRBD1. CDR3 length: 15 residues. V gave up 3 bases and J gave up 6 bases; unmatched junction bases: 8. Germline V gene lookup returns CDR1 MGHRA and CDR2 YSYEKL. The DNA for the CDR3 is TGCGCCAGCAGCCATAGACAGGGGCTCGATGATACGCAGTATTTT. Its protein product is CASSHRQGLDDTQYF.

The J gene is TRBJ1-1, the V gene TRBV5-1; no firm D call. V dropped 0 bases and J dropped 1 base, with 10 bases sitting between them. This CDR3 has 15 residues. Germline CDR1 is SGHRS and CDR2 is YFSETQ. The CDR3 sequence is CASSLEARPNTEAFF. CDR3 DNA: TGCGCCAGCAGCTTGGAAGCCAGGCCGAACACTGAAGCTTTCTTT.

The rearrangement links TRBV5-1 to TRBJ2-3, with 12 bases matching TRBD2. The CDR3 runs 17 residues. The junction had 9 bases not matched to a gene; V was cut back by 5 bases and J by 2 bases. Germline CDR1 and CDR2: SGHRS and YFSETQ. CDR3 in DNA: TGCGCCAGCAGACCTAGGACTAGCGGGGTAATCACAGATACGCAGTATTTT. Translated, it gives CASRPRTSGVITDTQYF.

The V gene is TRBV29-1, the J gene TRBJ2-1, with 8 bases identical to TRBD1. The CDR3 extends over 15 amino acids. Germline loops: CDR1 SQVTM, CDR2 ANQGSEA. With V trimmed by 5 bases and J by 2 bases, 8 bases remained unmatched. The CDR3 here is CSVSGGQATYNEQFF. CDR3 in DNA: TGCAGCGTTTCCGGGGGACAGGCCACCTACAATGAGCAGTTCTTC.

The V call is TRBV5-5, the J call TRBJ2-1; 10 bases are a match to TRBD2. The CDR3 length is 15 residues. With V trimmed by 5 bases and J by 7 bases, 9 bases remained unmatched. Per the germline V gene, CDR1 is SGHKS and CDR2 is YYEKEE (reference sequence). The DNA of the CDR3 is TGTGCCAGCAGGCCGCCCAGCGGGGGGGGAAATGAGCAGTTCTTC. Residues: CASRPPSGGGNEQFF.

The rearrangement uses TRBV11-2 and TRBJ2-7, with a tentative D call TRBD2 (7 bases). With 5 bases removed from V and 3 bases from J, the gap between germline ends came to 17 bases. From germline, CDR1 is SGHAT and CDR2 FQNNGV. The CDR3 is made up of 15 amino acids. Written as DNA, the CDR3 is TGTGCCAGCAGCCCCTTGGGGGGGGCTGGCTACGAGCAGTACTTC. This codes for CASSPLGGAGYEQYF.

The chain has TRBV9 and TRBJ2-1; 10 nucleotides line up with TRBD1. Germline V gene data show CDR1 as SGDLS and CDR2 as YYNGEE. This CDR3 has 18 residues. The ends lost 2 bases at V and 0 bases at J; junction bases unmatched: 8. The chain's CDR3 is CASSVGTGDTGSYNEQFF. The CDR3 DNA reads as TGTGCCAGCAGCGTCGGGACAGGGGATACGGGCTCCTACAATGAGCAGTTCTTC.

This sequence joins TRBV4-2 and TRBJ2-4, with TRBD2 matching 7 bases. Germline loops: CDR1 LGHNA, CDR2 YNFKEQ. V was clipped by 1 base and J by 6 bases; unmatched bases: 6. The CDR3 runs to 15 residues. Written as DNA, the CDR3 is TGTGCCAGCAGCCAAGGGGCGGGGGTAACAAACATTCAGTACTTC. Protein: CASSQGAGVTNIQYF.

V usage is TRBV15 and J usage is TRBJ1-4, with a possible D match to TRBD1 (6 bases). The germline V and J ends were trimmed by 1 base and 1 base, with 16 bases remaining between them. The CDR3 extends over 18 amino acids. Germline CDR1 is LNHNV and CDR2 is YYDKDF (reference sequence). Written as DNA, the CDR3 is TGTGCCACCAGCAGAGTCCATAGGGGGAGGGGAACTAATGAAAAACTGTTTTTT. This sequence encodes CATSRVHRGRGTNEKLFF. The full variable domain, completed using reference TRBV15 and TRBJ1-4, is DAMVIQNPRYQVTQFGKPVTLSCSQTLNHNVMYWYQQKSSQAPKLLFHYYDKDFNNEADTPDNFQSRRPNTSFCFLDIRSPGLGDTAMYLCATSRVHRGRGTNEKLFFGSGTQLSVL.

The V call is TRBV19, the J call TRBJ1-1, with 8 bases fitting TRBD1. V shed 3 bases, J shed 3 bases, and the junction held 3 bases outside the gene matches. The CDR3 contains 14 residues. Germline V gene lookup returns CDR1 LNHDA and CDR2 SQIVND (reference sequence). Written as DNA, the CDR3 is TGTGCCAGTAGTATTTCGACAGGGGACACTGAAGCTTTCTTT. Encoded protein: CASSISTGDTEAFF.

The CDR3 DNA reads as TGTGCCAGCAGCTTAGTCGTAGGGGGCCCCCAGCATTTT. It is translated as CASSLVVGGPQHF. V usage is TRBV11-2 and J usage is TRBJ1-5, with 7 bases aligning to TRBD1. There are 13 residues in the CDR3. Germline V lookup: CDR1 SGHAT, CDR2 FQNNGV. Trimming removed 1 base from V and 10 bases from J; junction bases left unmatched: 4. The entire variable domain, with the rest obtained from reference TRBV11-2 and TRBJ1-5, is as follows: EAGVAQSPRYKIIEKRQSVAFWCNPISGHATLYWYQQILGQGPKLLIQFQNNGVVDDSQLPKDRFSAERLKGVDSTLKIQPAKLEDSAVYLCASSLVVGGPQHFGDGTRLSIL.

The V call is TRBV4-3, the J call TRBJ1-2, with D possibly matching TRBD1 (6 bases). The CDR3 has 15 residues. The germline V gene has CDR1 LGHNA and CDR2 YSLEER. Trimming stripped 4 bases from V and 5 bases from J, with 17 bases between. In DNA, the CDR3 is TGCGCCAGCAGCCCGGACAGCCTTGCGATATATGGCTACACCTTC. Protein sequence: CASSPDSLAIYGYTF.

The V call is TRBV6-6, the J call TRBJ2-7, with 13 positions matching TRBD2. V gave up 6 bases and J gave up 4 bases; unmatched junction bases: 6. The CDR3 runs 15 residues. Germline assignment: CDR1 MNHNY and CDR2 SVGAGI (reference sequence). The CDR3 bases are TGTGCCAGCAGCTTACTAGCGGGGGGGCCGTACGAGCAGTACTTC. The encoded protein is CASSLLAGGPYEQYF.

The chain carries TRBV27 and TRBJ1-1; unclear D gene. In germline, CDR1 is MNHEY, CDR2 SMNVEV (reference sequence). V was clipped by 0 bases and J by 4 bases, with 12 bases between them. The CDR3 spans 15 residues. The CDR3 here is CASSLSGGGSTEAFF. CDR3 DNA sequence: TGTGCCAGCAGTTTATCGGGAGGCGGGAGCACTGAAGCTTTCTTT.

The CDR3 is CASSLDGGSHNEQFF. CDR3 nucleotides: TGTGCCAGCAGCTTAGATGGCGGGTCTCACAATGAGCAGTTCTTC. The chain uses TRBV7-2 and TRBJ2-1; the D gene is possibly TRBD2 (5 bases). CDR1 is SGHTA and CDR2 is FQGNSA in the germline V gene. Trimming took 1 base from V and 5 from J, leaving 12 bases between them. This CDR3 region has 15 residues.

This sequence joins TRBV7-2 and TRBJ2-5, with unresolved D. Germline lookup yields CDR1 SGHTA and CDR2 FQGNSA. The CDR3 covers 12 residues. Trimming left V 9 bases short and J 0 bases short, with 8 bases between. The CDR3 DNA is TGTGCCAGTAAAATAGACCAAGAGACCCAGTACTTC. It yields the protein CASKIDQETQYF.